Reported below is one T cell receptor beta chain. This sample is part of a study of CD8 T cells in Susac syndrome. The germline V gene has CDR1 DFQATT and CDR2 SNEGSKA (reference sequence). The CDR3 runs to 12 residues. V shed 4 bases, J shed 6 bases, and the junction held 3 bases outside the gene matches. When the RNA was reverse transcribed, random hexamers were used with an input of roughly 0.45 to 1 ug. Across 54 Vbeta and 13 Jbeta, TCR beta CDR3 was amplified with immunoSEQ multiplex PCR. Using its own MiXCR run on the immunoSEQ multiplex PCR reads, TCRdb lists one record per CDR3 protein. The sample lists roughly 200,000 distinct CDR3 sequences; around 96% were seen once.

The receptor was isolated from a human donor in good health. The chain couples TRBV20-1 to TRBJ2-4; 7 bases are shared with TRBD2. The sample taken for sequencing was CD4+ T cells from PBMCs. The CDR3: CSAIAGRNIQYF. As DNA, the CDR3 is TGCAGTGCTATAGCGGGTAGAAACATTCAGTACTTC.